These 15 T cell receptor beta chains came from one sample sequenced in a study of molecular identifiers for immune sequencing clone quantification. TCRdb redid the calling of the PCR reads with MiXCR, one entry per CDR3 protein. This table holds 250,000 to 350,000 distinct CDR3 sequences, 20% to 25% found once. Sequenced material: naive CD8+ T cells from blood, with Jurkat cell RNA spiked in. Sample subset: FACS-sorted CD8+CD4-CCR7+CD45RA+ naive T cells. The origin of the receptors is a human donor in good health. Some libraries in this study had Jurkat cell RNA spiked in.

This clonotype was counted many times. V and J are TRBV6-2 or TRBV6-3 and TRBJ1-1; the match to TRBD1 covers 10 bases. Germline V lookup: CDR1 MNHEY, CDR2 SVGEGT. Losses at the gene ends were 5 bases for V and 4 bases for J; bases not matched to a gene: 4. The CDR3 loop spans 14 amino acids. The CDR3 loop is CASSMGQGFTEAFF. DNA for the CDR3: TGTGCCAGCAGTATGGGACAGGGGTTCACTGAAGCTTTCTTT.

In its sample, this clonotype was seen many times. The V and J genes are TRBV20-1 and TRBJ1-5; D perhaps matches TRBD1 (6 bases). From germline, CDR1 is DFQATT and CDR2 SNEGSKA (reference sequence). This CDR3 region has 14 residues. V was clipped by 0 bases and J by 5 bases, with 11 bases between them. The CDR3 DNA reads as TGCAGTGCTAGAGATCCGGGGGGCGATCAGCCCCAGCATTTT. Protein: CSARDPGGDQPQHF.

V and J are TRBV7-9 and TRBJ2-2, with D maybe TRBD1 (5 bases). CDR3 length: 15 amino acids. The V gene lost 7 bases and the J gene lost 0 bases, with 12 bases spanning the gap. Germline V lookup: CDR1 SEHNR, CDR2 FQNEAQ (reference sequence). The CDR3 protein is CASTRDSTNTGELFF. DNA of the CDR3: TGTGCCAGCACCCGAGACAGCACGAACACCGGGGAGCTGTTTTTT. Full variable domain (remainder filled in from reference TRBV7-9 and TRBJ2-2): DTGVSQNPRHKITKRGQNVTFRCDPISEHNRLYWYRQTLGQGPEFLTYFQNEAQLEKSRLLSDRFSAERPKGSFSTLEIQRTEQGDSAMYLCASTRDSTNTGELFFGEGSRLTVL.

At least ten counts were recorded for this clonotype. The rearrangement uses TRBV6-2 or TRBV6-3 and TRBJ1-1; 9 nucleotides line up with TRBD1. CDR3 length equals 15 residues. V lost 6 bases, J lost 1 base, and 6 bases stayed unmatched. The germline CDR1 and CDR2 sequences are MNHEY and SVGEGT. The CDR3 loop reads CASSSGQGRNTEAFF. The CDR3 DNA sequence: TGTGCCAGCAGCTCTGGACAGGGGAGGAACACTGAAGCTTTCTTT.

This clonotype was picked up many times. The J gene is TRBJ2-7, the V gene TRBV6-6, with D maybe TRBD2 (5 bases). The CDR3 covers 15 residues. V was trimmed by 2 bases and J by 5 bases, leaving 16 bases between them. Germline loops: CDR1 MNHNY, CDR2 SVGAGI (reference sequence). Here the CDR3 DNA reads TGTGCCAGCAGTTACGGGCCAGGAGGAGCGGACGAGCAGTACTTC. It codes for CASSYGPGGADEQYF.

A word on this clonotype: The CDR3 ends on some other residue instead of the conserved phenylalanine or tryptophan, so this is likely a read error. The chain employs TRBV5-3 and TRBJ2-5, with 8 nucleotides matching TRBD1. Being an ORF, TRBV5-3 has a function that is uncertain. Unmatched junction bases numbered 6, after V lost 8 bases and J lost 3 bases. The CDR3 runs to 13 residues. CDR3 DNA sequence: TGTGCCAGCAGCCCGACAGGGGAAGAGACCCAGTACTCC. It translates to CASSPTGEETQYS.

This clonotype was observed a handful of times. This chain links TRBV20-1 with TRBJ2-3; a possible D gene is TRBD2 (7 bases). The CDR3 has 15 amino acids. Looked up from germline, CDR1 is DFQATT and CDR2 is SNEGSKA (reference sequence). The V gene lost 0 bases and the J gene lost 3 bases, with 13 bases spanning the gap. DNA of the CDR3: TGCAGTGCTAGAGAGAGGGGGGGTTCAACAGATACGCAGTATTTT. Translation: CSARERGGSTDTQYF.

This clonotype was counted ten times or more. The chain joins TRBV30 to TRBJ2-2; D ambiguous. This CDR3 has 16 residues. Trimming took off 0 bases at V and 0 bases at J, with 11 bases between the two ends. Germline V CDR1 and CDR2: GTSNPN, SVGIG (reference sequence). This chain's CDR3 is CAWSVQYTSNTGELFF. CDR3 nucleotides: TGTGCCTGGAGTGTACAGTATACTTCGAACACCGGGGAGCTGTTTTTT.

Turning to this clonotype: The final CDR3 position lacks the conserved phenylalanine or tryptophan, pointing to a likely read error. CDR3 region: CAISESASYEQYL. Written as DNA, the CDR3 is TGTGCCATCAGTGAGTCTGCTTCCTACGAGCAGTACCTC. The chain carries TRBV10-3 and TRBJ2-7; D is unclear. V lost 0 bases to trimming and J lost 1 base, with 4 bases between them. Germline loops: CDR1 ENHRY, CDR2 SYGVKD. CDR3 length equals 13 residues.

In its sample, this clonotype was seen a few times. The V call is TRBV4-3, the J call TRBJ2-3; 9 positions agree with TRBD2. Per the germline V gene, CDR1 is LGHNA and CDR2 is YSLEER. The CDR3 length is 19 residues. V gave up 3 bases and J gave up 3 bases; unmatched junction bases: 16. As DNA, the CDR3 is TGCGCCAGCAGCCAGGGGACTAGCACCAGTCTCTATGGGACAGATACGCAGTATTTT. It encodes CASSQGTSTSLYGTDTQYF.

This clonotype came up many times. The genes are TRBV6-2 or TRBV6-3 and TRBJ2-7; D is perhaps TRBD2 (6 bases). Germline lookup yields CDR1 MNHEY and CDR2 SVGEGT. This CDR3 region has 13 residues. The ends were cut back, 10 bases at V and 6 bases at J, with 19 bases in the middle. As DNA, the CDR3 is TGTGCCACCCAGAGTGGAGGGGATAGCGAGCAGTACTTC. Protein sequence: CATQSGGDSEQYF.

In this sample, this clonotype turned up many times. This chain links TRBV29-1 with TRBJ2-4; the D is unclear. The CDR3 sequence is 13 residues long. The V and J ends lost 4 bases and 0 bases respectively, with 7 bases between them. The germline V gene has CDR1 SQVTM and CDR2 ANQGSEA. CDR3 protein: CSVVGIAKNIQYF. The CDR3 DNA is TGCAGCGTTGTAGGAATAGCCAAAAACATTCAGTACTTC. The variable domain in full, completed from reference TRBV29-1 and TRBJ2-4, reads SAVISQKPSRDICQRGTSLTIQCQVDSQVTMMFWYRQQPGQSLTLIATANQGSEATYESGFVIDKFPISRPNLTFSTLTVSNMSPEDSSIYLCSVVGIAKNIQYFGAGTRLSVL.

This clonotype showed up many times. J is TRBJ2-1 and V is TRBV7-2; 14 bases align to TRBD2. Germline V CDR1 and CDR2: SGHTA, FQGNSA. The V segment lost 6 bases and the J segment 4 bases; nucleotides outside the gene matches: 5. There are 16 residues in the CDR3. The CDR3 is CASREGLAGGYNEQFF. CDR3 coding DNA: TGTGCCAGCAGGGAAGGACTAGCGGGAGGATACAATGAGCAGTTCTTC.

V usage is TRBV3-1 and J usage is TRBJ2-5; tentative D call: TRBD1 (6 bases). The CDR3 sequence is 14 residues long. V lost 0 bases and J 5 bases, leaving 10 bases between the germline ends. Per the germline V gene, CDR1 is LGHDT and CDR2 is YNNKEL (reference sequence). CDR3 residues: CASSQEGQGETQYF. The DNA for the CDR3 is TGTGCCAGCAGCCAAGAAGGTCAGGGGGAGACCCAGTACTTC.

This clonotype was seen repeatedly, ten times or more. The chain combines TRBV7-9 with TRBJ2-5, with D tentatively TRBD1 (5 bases). CDR1 and CDR2 (germline): SEHNR, FQNEAQ (reference sequence). The CDR3 is made up of 14 amino acids. The V gene lost 4 bases and the J gene lost 9 bases, with 18 bases spanning the gap. CDR3 in DNA: TGTGCCAGCAGCTCCACAGGCAATCCCCCCGCCCAGTACTTC. Translating it yields CASSSTGNPPAQYF. Full variable domain (rest looked up from reference TRBV7-9 and TRBJ2-5): DTGVSQNPRHKITKRGQNVTFRCDPISEHNRLYWYRQTLGQGPEFLTYFQNEAQLEKSRLLSDRFSAERPKGSFSTLEIQRTEQGDSAMYLCASSSTGNPPAQYFGPGTRLLVL.